Detailed here is one T cell receptor beta chain. This sample is drawn from a study of CD8+CD57+ T cells in acquired aplastic anemia. The CDR3 consists of 11 residues. Between the trimmed V and J ends, which lost 3 bases and 5 bases, there was a span of 5 bases. CDR1 SNHLY and CDR2 FYNNEI come from the germline V gene. Patients chosen for sequencing had shown CD8+CD57+ cell expansion by flow cytometry. It was genomic DNA that served as the template for profiling TCR beta VDJ and CDR3. TCRdb redid the calling of the reads with MiXCR, one entry per CDR3 protein. The table includes about 150,000 distinct CDR3 sequences, 40% to 65% detected once.

The sample comprised sorted CD4+, CD8+, or CD8+CD57+ T cells (not recorded which) from PBMCs. The chain carries TRBV2 and TRBJ2-7, with D uncertain. This clonotype was sampled from a human donor with aplastic anemia. The CDR3 loop reads CASSDLDEQYF. In nucleotides, the CDR3 is TGTGCCAGCAGTGATCTAGACGAGCAGTACTTC.